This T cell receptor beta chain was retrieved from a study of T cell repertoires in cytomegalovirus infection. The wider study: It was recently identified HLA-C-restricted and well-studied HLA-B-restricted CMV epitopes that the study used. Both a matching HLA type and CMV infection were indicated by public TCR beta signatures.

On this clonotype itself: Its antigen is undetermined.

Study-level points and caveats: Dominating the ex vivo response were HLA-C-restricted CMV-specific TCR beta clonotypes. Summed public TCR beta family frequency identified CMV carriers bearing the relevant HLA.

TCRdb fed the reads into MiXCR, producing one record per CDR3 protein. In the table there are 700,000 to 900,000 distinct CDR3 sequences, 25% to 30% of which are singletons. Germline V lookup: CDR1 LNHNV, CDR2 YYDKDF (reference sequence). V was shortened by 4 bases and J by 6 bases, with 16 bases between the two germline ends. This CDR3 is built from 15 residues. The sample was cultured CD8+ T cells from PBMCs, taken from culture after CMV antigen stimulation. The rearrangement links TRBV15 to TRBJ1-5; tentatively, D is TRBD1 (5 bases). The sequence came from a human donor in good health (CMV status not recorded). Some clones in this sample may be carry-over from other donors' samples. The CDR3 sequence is CATSTGGGFGQPQHF. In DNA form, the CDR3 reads TGTGCCACCAGCACGGGGGGAGGGTTTGGTCAGCCCCAGCATTTT.